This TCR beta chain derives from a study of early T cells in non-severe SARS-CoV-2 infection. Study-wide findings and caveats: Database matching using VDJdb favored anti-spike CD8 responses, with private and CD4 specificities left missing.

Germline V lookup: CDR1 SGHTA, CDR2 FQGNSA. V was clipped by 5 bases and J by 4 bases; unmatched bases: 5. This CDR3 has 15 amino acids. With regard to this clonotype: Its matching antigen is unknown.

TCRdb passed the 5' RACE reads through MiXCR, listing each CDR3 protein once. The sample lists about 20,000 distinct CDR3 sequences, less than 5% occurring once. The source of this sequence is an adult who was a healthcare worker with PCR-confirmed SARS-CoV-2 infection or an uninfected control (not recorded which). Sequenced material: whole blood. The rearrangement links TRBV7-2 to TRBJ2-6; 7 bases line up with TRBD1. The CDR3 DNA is TGTGCCAGCAGCACACAGGGGTACGGGGCCAACGTCCTGACTTTC. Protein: CASSTQGYGANVLTF.